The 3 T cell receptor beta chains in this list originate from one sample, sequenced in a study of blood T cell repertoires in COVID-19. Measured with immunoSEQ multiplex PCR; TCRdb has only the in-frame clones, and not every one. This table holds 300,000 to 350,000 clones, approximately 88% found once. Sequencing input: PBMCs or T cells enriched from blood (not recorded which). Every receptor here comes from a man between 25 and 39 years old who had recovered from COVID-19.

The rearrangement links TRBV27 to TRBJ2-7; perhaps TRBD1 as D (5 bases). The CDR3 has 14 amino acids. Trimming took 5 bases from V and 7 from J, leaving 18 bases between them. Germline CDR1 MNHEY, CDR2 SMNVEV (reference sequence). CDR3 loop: CASSPAGHIYEQYF. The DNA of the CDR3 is TGTGCCAGCAGTCCCGCCGGACACATCTATGAGCAGTACTTC.

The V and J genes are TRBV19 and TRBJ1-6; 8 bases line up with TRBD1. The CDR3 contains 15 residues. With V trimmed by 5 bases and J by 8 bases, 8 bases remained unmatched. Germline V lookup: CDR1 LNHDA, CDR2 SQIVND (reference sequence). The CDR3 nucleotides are TGTGCCAGTAGTGTTAACAGGGGGACGGATTCACCCCTCCACTTT. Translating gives CASSVNRGTDSPLHF.

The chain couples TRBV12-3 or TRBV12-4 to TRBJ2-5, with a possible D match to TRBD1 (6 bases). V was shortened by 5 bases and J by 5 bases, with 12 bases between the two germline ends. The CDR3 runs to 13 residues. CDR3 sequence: CASSRQVKETQYF. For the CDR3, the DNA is TGTGCCAGCAGTCGACAGGTCAAGGAGACCCAGTACTTC.